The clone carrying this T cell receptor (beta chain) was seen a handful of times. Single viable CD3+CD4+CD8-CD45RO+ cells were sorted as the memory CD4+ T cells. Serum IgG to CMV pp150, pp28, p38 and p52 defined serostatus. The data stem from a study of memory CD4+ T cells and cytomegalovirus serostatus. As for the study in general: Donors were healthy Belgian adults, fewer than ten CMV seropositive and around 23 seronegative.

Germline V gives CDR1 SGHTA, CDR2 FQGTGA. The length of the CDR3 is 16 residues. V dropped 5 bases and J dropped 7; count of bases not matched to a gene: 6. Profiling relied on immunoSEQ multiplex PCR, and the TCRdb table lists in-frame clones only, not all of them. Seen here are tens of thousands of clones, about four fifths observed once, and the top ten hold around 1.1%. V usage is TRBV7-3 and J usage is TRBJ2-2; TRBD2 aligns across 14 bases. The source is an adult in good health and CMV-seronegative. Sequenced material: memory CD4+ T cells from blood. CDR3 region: CASSLGTSGSVGELFF. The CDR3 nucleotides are TGTGCCAGCAGCCTCGGGACTAGCGGGAGTGTCGGGGAGCTGTTTTTT.